These T cell receptor beta chains were read from a single sample in a study of long-term antiretroviral therapy in people with HIV. Using immunoSEQ multiplex PCR, the repertoire was profiled, and TCRdb retains in-frame clones only, with some absent. This sample carries fewer than 25,000 clones, 85% to 95% of them seen once, and the ten largest clones take 2% to 2.5%. The material was unsorted PBMCs, obtained almost 5 years after starting antiretroviral therapy. Receptors were obtained from a woman aged 45-65 years with HIV. CDR3s include the opening cysteine and the closing phenylalanine or tryptophan. The D gene is left open where the match is weak. The size entry is marked missing in some rows and otherwise reads once, few, many or a size class.

clone size	D gene	V gene	J gene	CDR3 DNA	CDR3 protein
-	TRBD2	TRBV5-1	TRBJ2-1	TGCGCCAGCAGTTATTTTTCTAGCGGGCTGAACAATGAGCAGTTCTTC	CASSYFSSGLNNEQFF
-	-	TRBV7-9	TRBJ2-1	TGTGCCAGCAGCTCCCCCAGGACGGCCTCCTACAATGAGCAGTTCTTC	CASSSPRTASYNEQFF
-	-	TRBV5-6	TRBJ2-7	TGTGCCAGCAGCCCGAACAGGGTCGGGATTTCCGAGCAGTACTTC	CASSPNRVGISEQYF
-	TRBD1	TRBV7-2	TRBJ2-5	TGTGCCAGCAGCTTAGGGGGACAGCTCGGGGAGACCCAGTACTTC	CASSLGGQLGETQYF
-	TRBD1	TRBV5-4	TRBJ2-7	TGTGCCAGCAGCACGGGACAGGGGTCCGGGGAGCAGTACTTC	CASSTGQGSGEQYF
-	-	TRBV6-6	TRBJ2-3	TGTGCCACTTCGGACCCGGGGACAGATACGCAGTATTTT	CATSDPGTDTQYF
once	-	TRBV19	TRBJ1-3	TGTGCCAGTAGTGACGGACAAATGACTGGAAACACCATATATTTT	CASSDGQMTGNTIYF
-	-	TRBV4-2	TRBJ2-7	TGTGCCAGCAGCCAAGAATTGGGCGGCTTAGACTACGAGCAGTACTTC	CASSQELGGLDYEQYF
-	-	TRBV5-1	TRBJ1-1	TGCGCCAGCAGCTTCGGGAGCCCGGCGAACACTGAAGCTTTCTTT	CASSFGSPANTEAFF
-	TRBD2	TRBV19	TRBJ2-3	TGTGCCAGTAGCATCCTAGGACTAGGAGGGGCAGATACGCAGTATTTT	CASSILGLGGADTQYF
-	-	TRBV4-1	TRBJ2-3	TGCGCCAGCAGCCAAGGGGACGGTTCCTTCACAGATACGCAGTATTTT	CASSQGDGSFTDTQYF
once	-	TRBV19	TRBJ2-7	TGTGCCAGTAGGGGCCGGGACAACTCCTACGAGCAGTACTTC	CASRGRDNSYEQYF
-	TRBD2	TRBV10-3	TRBJ2-1	TGTGCCATCAGGATGGGGAGTGCTAGCGGGTACAATGAGCAGTTCTTC	CAIRMGSASGYNEQFF
-	TRBD2	TRBV14	TRBJ2-7	TGTGCCAGCAGCCAAGATCAACCTCCCCTAGCGGCGTCCTACGAGCAGTACTTC	CASSQDQPPLAASYEQYF
few	-	TRBV7-9	TRBJ1-5	TGTGCCAGCAGCGGCCAGGGTAATCAGCCCCAGCATTTT	CASSGQGNQPQHF
-	-	TRBV4-2	TRBJ2-5	TGTGCCAGCAGCCAAGACGAACGGAGAGGAGAGACCCAGTACTTC	CASSQDERRGETQYF
-	-	TRBV29-1	TRBJ1-4	TGCAGCGGGGTGGGACGGGGCTCGGAAGAAAAACTGTTTTTT	CSGVGRGSEEKLFF
-	-	TRBV27	TRBJ1-6	TGTGCCAGCAGTTTCGGCAATTCACCCCTCCACTTT	CASSFGNSPLHF
-	-	TRBV27	TRBJ2-7	TGTGCCAGCAGTTTAGGGCCACCACAAACGAGATACGAGCAGTACTTC	CASSLGPPQTRYEQYF
-	TRBD2	TRBV29-1	TRBJ2-1	TGCAGCGTTGAAAGTGGGACTAGAGCCTATGAGCAGTTCTTC	CSVESGTRAYEQFF